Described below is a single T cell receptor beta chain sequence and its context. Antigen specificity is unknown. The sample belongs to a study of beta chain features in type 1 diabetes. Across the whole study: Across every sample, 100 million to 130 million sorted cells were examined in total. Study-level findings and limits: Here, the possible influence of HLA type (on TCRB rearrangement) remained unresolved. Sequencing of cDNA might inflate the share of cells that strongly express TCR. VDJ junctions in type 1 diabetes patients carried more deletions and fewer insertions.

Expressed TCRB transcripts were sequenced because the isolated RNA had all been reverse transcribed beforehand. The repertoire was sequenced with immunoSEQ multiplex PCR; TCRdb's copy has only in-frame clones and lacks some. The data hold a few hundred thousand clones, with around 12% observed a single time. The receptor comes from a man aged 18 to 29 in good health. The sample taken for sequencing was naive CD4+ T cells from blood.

Written as DNA, the CDR3 is TGTGCCTTACAGGGGGCGGACCAGCCCCAGCATTTT. Translation gives CALQGADQPQHF. The chain employs TRBV30 and TRBJ1-5, with TRBD1 matching 9 bases. J gave up 7 bases and V 7 bases, and 5 bases lay outside the gene matches. The CDR3 totals 12 residues. CDR1 is GTSNPN and CDR2 is SVGIG in the germline V gene (reference sequence).